The present T cell receptor (beta chain) was sequenced within a study of T cell clones after liver transplantation. Assay: immunoSEQ multiplex PCR; the TCRdb copy retains only in-frame clones and omits some. Among tens of thousands of clones listed, roughly 90% were seen once. The CDR3 runs 14 residues. V was shortened by 7 bases and J by 7 bases, with 18 bases between the two germline ends. The germline CDR1 and CDR2 sequences are SNHLY and FYNNEI. The J gene is TRBJ2-3, the V gene TRBV2; TRBD1 might be the D (6 bases). The sequence was collected from a human donor who received a liver transplant. The sample was CD4+ T cells from blood, taken before liver transplant. The CDR3 coding sequence is TGTGCCAGCAACCAGCAGGGGCCCCGGAATACGCAGTATTTT. Translating gives CASNQQGPRNTQYF.